The clone carrying this TCR beta chain was counted between two and nine times. What it binds is not known. The data were taken from a study of type 1 and type 2 diabetes patients. Study results and caveats: Highly-expanded CD4+ clones were few in type 2 diabetes, median one, 3.9% of reads.

Genomic DNA was the PCR template. Multiplex PCR with 30 forward and 13 reverse primers amplified the TCR beta CDR3. One entry per CDR3 protein, called by TCRdb with MiXCR from the multiplex PCR reads. The table includes 250,000 or so distinct CDR3 sequences, approximately 45% detected once. Each participant gave around 10 milliliters of peripheral blood. The source material was peripheral blood mononuclear cells (PBMCs). This sequence was found in a man aged 18 to 35 with type 2 diabetes.

The CDR3 region has the DNA TGTGCCAGCAGCTTAGGGGGGGGCCTGGAGACCCAGTACTTC. It translates to CASSLGGGLETQYF. The gene calls are TRBV7-8 and TRBJ2-5, with D possibly being TRBD2 (7 bases). The CDR3 covers 14 residues. From germline, CDR1 is SGHVS and CDR2 FQNEAQ. The V and J ends lost 1 base and 5 bases respectively, with 11 bases between them.